This T cell receptor (beta chain) is from a study of blood T cells in healthy people across ages. Study overall: Researchers report that template switching captured about one barcoded beta molecule per two T cells.

Points on this clonotype: Its matching antigen is unknown.

A sample-barcoded 5' primer and a J-beta primer mix were used in a second PCR of roughly 7 to 11 cycles. TCRdb itself ran the 5' RACE reads through MiXCR, one entry per CDR3 protein. The table has under 2,000,000 distinct CDR3 sequences, about 50% seen once. Study results and caveats: Getting older went along with TCR beta diversity per million T cells dropping roughly linearly.

CDR1 MNHEY and CDR2 SVGAGI come from the germline V gene. Trimming took off 6 bases at V and 1 base at J, with 12 bases between the two ends. The CDR3 has 14 amino acids. Sequencing was carried out using blood. V and J are TRBV6-5 and TRBJ2-5; no definite D call. This receptor was taken from a woman aged 35 to 49 in good health. CDR3 loop: CASSPSFTQETQYF. The CDR3, as DNA: TGTGCCAGCAGCCCATCCTTTACCCAAGAGACCCAGTACTTC.